A selection of T cell receptor beta chains follows, all from one sample in a study of T cell responses to AZD1222 COVID-19 vaccine. Sequencing was performed with immunoSEQ multiplex PCR; in TCRdb, only in-frame clones are kept and a portion is missing. The sample lists over 45,000 clones, 70% to 90% seen once, with 2% in the top ten. The starting material was peripheral blood, obtained on day 0 of AZD1222 vaccination. These receptors were taken from an adult in good health. Both conserved end residues are part of each CDR3. A D gene is named only where the DNA matches it firmly. The size entry is marked missing in some rows and otherwise reads once, few, many or a size class.

CDR3 protein: CASSLWTGFGNQPQHF
CDR3 DNA: TGTGCCAGCAGCTTGTGGACAGGGTTTGGCAATCAGCCCCAGCATTTT
clone size: NA
D gene: TRBD1
V gene: TRBV5-6
J gene: TRBJ1-5

CDR3 protein: CASSQLPYEQYF
CDR3 DNA: TGTGCCAGCAGCCAGTTACCATACGAGCAGTACTTC
clone size: NA
D gene: NA
V gene: TRBV14
J gene: TRBJ2-7

CDR3 protein: CASSPQGIGGEQYF
CDR3 DNA: TGTGCCAGCAGCCCCCAAGGTATCGGCGGCGAGCAGTACTTC
clone size: NA
D gene: NA
V gene: TRBV5-4
J gene: TRBJ2-7

CDR3 protein: CASSLNPTGELFF
CDR3 DNA: TGTGCCAGCAGCTTAAACCCCACCGGGGAGCTGTTTTTT
clone size: NA
D gene: NA
V gene: TRBV5-5
J gene: TRBJ2-2

CDR3 protein: CASSLVSGTEAFF
CDR3 DNA: TGTGCCAGCAGCTTAGTGTCGGGGACTGAAGCTTTCTTT
clone size: NA
D gene: NA
V gene: TRBV7-8
J gene: TRBJ1-1

CDR3 protein: CASSSVSRSYNEQFF
CDR3 DNA: TGTGCCAGCAGTAGCGTTTCGCGGTCTTACAATGAGCAGTTCTTC
clone size: NA
D gene: NA
V gene: TRBV2
J gene: TRBJ2-1

CDR3 protein: CASSSPAGTGTGNTIYF
CDR3 DNA: TGTGCCAGCAGCTCACCTGCCGGGACAGGGACTGGAAACACCATATATTTT
clone size: few
D gene: TRBD1
V gene: TRBV28
J gene: TRBJ1-3

CDR3 protein: CATSSQPGLVGGELFF
CDR3 DNA: TGTGCCACCAGTAGCCAACCCGGACTAGTAGGCGGGGAGCTGTTTTTT
clone size: once
D gene: TRBD2
V gene: TRBV24-1
J gene: TRBJ2-2

CDR3 protein: CASSFDQAIGSTQYF
CDR3 DNA: TGTGCCAGCAGTTTCGACCAGGCGATAGGTAGTACGCAGTATTTT
clone size: NA
D gene: NA
V gene: TRBV27
J gene: TRBJ2-3

CDR3 protein: CASSLEGYEQYF
CDR3 DNA: TGCGCCAGCAGCTTGGAAGGGTACGAGCAGTACTTC
clone size: NA
D gene: NA
V gene: TRBV5-1
J gene: TRBJ2-7

CDR3 protein: CASQDPGYSYEQYF
CDR3 DNA: TGTGCCAGCCAAGACCCTGGTTACTCCTACGAGCAGTACTTC
clone size: few
D gene: NA
V gene: TRBV6-5
J gene: TRBJ2-7

CDR3 protein: CASSLGDPNYGYTF
CDR3 DNA: TGTGCCAGCAGCTTAGGGGACCCTAACTATGGCTACACCTTC
clone size: NA
D gene: NA
V gene: TRBV7-2
J gene: TRBJ1-2

CDR3 protein: CASSLGGLSYNEQFF
CDR3 DNA: TGTGCCAGCAGTTTAGGGGGCCTTTCCTACAATGAGCAGTTCTTC
clone size: NA
D gene: NA
V gene: TRBV28
J gene: TRBJ2-1

CDR3 protein: CAISTGHYGYTF
CDR3 DNA: TGTGCCATCAGTACAGGGCACTATGGCTACACCTTC
clone size: NA
D gene: NA
V gene: TRBV10-3
J gene: TRBJ1-2

CDR3 protein: CASSLRQGQDNSPLHF
CDR3 DNA: TGTGCCAGCAGTTTACGGCAGGGCCAAGATAATTCACCCCTCCACTTT
clone size: NA
D gene: NA
V gene: TRBV28
J gene: TRBJ1-6

CDR3 protein: CASSHGRTLGTGELFF
CDR3 DNA: TGCGCCAGCAGCCATGGAAGAACACTCGGCACCGGGGAGCTGTTTTTT
clone size: once
D gene: NA
V gene: TRBV4-1
J gene: TRBJ2-2

CDR3 protein: CASSGASGRTGELFF
CDR3 DNA: TGTGCCAGCAGTGGGGCTAGCGGGAGAACCGGGGAGCTGTTTTTT
clone size: NA
D gene: TRBD2
V gene: TRBV2
J gene: TRBJ2-2

CDR3 protein: CASSLGAMYQPQHF
CDR3 DNA: TGTGCCAGCAGCCTTGGCGCAATGTATCAGCCCCAGCATTTT
clone size: NA
D gene: NA
V gene: TRBV3-1/TRBV3-2
J gene: TRBJ1-5

CDR3 protein: CATSRDWTGWQETQYF
CDR3 DNA: TGTGCCACCAGCAGAGACTGGACAGGTTGGCAAGAGACCCAGTACTTC
clone size: few
D gene: TRBD1
V gene: TRBV15
J gene: TRBJ2-5

CDR3 protein: CASSIDSASPGEQFF
CDR3 DNA: TGTGCCAGTAGTATAGATTCGGCTAGCCCAGGGGAGCAGTTCTTC
clone size: NA
D gene: NA
V gene: TRBV19
J gene: TRBJ2-1

CDR3 protein: CASSRAVEQFF
CDR3 DNA: TGTGCCAGCAGTCGGGCTGTTGAGCAGTTCTTC
clone size: NA
D gene: NA
V gene: TRBV28
J gene: TRBJ2-1

CDR3 protein: CASSFGGAGPYEQYF
CDR3 DNA: TGTGCCAGCAGTTTTGGGGGCGCGGGCCCATACGAGCAGTACTTC
clone size: NA
D gene: NA
V gene: TRBV28
J gene: TRBJ2-7

CDR3 protein: CASSLLAGGRFGSYNEQFF
CDR3 DNA: TGTGCCAGCAGCTTACTAGCGGGAGGGCGTTTCGGGTCCTACAATGAGCAGTTCTTC
clone size: NA
D gene: TRBD2
V gene: TRBV7-2
J gene: TRBJ2-1

CDR3 protein: CASSPDRADEQYF
CDR3 DNA: TGTGCCAGCAGCCCGGACAGGGCCGACGAGCAGTACTTC
clone size: NA
D gene: TRBD1
V gene: TRBV11-3
J gene: TRBJ2-7

CDR3 protein: CAWSRDREGNSPLHF
CDR3 DNA: TGTGCCTGGAGCCGGGACCGTGAAGGAAATTCACCCCTCCACTTT
clone size: NA
D gene: NA
V gene: TRBV30
J gene: TRBJ1-6

CDR3 protein: CASSFIWGSSYEQYF
CDR3 DNA: TGTGCCAGCAGTTTTATCTGGGGGAGTTCCTACGAGCAGTACTTC
clone size: NA
D gene: NA
V gene: TRBV27
J gene: TRBJ2-7

CDR3 protein: CASSMTSGSYEQYF
CDR3 DNA: TGTGCCAGTAGTATGACTAGCGGCTCCTACGAGCAGTACTTC
clone size: once
D gene: TRBD2
V gene: TRBV19
J gene: TRBJ2-7

CDR3 protein: CASSLAGRSYNEQFF
CDR3 DNA: TGTGCCAGCTCACTGGCGGGAAGGTCCTACAATGAGCAGTTCTTC
clone size: NA
D gene: NA
V gene: TRBV18
J gene: TRBJ2-1

CDR3 protein: CASSFGGEGETQYF
CDR3 DNA: TGTGCCAGCAGCTTCGGCGGAGAGGGGGAGACCCAGTACTTC
clone size: few
D gene: NA
V gene: TRBV11-2
J gene: TRBJ2-5

CDR3 protein: CASSTGTRGTQYF
CDR3 DNA: TGTGCCAGCTCGACTGGGACGCGGGGGACCCAGTACTTC
clone size: NA
D gene: NA
V gene: TRBV19
J gene: TRBJ2-5

CDR3 protein: CASNPALLASYEQYF
CDR3 DNA: TGTGCCAGCAACCCGGCCCTCCTAGCCTCCTACGAGCAGTACTTC
clone size: NA
D gene: NA
V gene: TRBV6-5
J gene: TRBJ2-7

CDR3 protein: CSAQSDVKQYF
CDR3 DNA: TGCAGTGCACAATCGGACGTCAAGCAGTATTTT
clone size: NA
D gene: NA
V gene: TRBV20-1
J gene: TRBJ2-3

CDR3 protein: CATSDLSGRTGELFF
CDR3 DNA: TGTGCCACCAGTGATCTTAGCGGACGGACCGGGGAGCTGTTTTTT
clone size: NA
D gene: NA
V gene: TRBV24-1
J gene: TRBJ2-2

CDR3 protein: CASSNRGRPRAYTF
CDR3 DNA: TGTGCCAGCAGCAACAGAGGACGACCGCGTGCCTACACCTTC
clone size: once
D gene: NA
V gene: TRBV21-1
J gene: TRBJ1-2

CDR3 protein: CASSLTLGTIYEQYF
CDR3 DNA: TGTGCCAGTAGCCTCACACTGGGGACTATCTACGAGCAGTACTTC
clone size: NA
D gene: TRBD2
V gene: TRBV19
J gene: TRBJ2-7

CDR3 protein: CASRAKLLGELFF
CDR3 DNA: TGTGCCAGCAGGGCTAAGTTACTCGGGGAGCTGTTTTTT
clone size: NA
D gene: NA
V gene: TRBV12-3/TRBV12-4
J gene: TRBJ2-2

CDR3 protein: CASSFQGAEAFF
CDR3 DNA: TGTGCCAGCAGCTTCCAGGGTGCTGAAGCTTTCTTT
clone size: NA
D gene: NA
V gene: TRBV7-9
J gene: TRBJ1-1

CDR3 protein: CASSDRVNTEAFF
CDR3 DNA: TGTGCCAGCAGCGACAGAGTGAACACTGAAGCTTTCTTT
clone size: NA
D gene: NA
V gene: TRBV3-1/TRBV3-2
J gene: TRBJ1-1

CDR3 protein: CASSPLLDTDTQYF
CDR3 DNA: TGTGCCAGCAGTCCTCTATTGGACACAGATACGCAGTATTTT
clone size: NA
D gene: NA
V gene: TRBV2
J gene: TRBJ2-3

CDR3 protein: CASSIRRVNTEAFF
CDR3 DNA: TGTGCCAGCTCTATCAGGAGGGTGAACACTGAAGCTTTCTTT
clone size: few
D gene: NA
V gene: TRBV6-5
J gene: TRBJ1-1

CDR3 protein: CASSPRTSGNTGELFF
CDR3 DNA: TGCGCCAGCAGCCCGCGGACTAGCGGGAACACCGGGGAGCTGTTTTTT
clone size: NA
D gene: TRBD2
V gene: TRBV5-1
J gene: TRBJ2-2

CDR3 protein: CASSFNREETQYF
CDR3 DNA: TGCGCCAGCAGTTTTAACAGGGAAGAGACCCAGTACTTC
clone size: NA
D gene: NA
V gene: TRBV5-1
J gene: TRBJ2-5

CDR3 protein: CASTRGGIYEQYF
CDR3 DNA: TGTGCCAGCACCAGGGGGGGGATTTACGAGCAGTACTTC
clone size: NA
D gene: NA
V gene: TRBV6-5
J gene: TRBJ2-7

CDR3 protein: CASSFSGGDTDTQYF
CDR3 DNA: TGTGCCAGCAGTTTCTCAGGGGGCGATACAGATACGCAGTATTTT
clone size: NA
D gene: TRBD1
V gene: TRBV27
J gene: TRBJ2-3

CDR3 protein: CASSPEGGGLRGGELFF
CDR3 DNA: TGTGCCAGTAGTCCCGAAGGAGGGGGCCTTCGGGGCGGGGAGCTGTTTTTT
clone size: NA
D gene: NA
V gene: TRBV19
J gene: TRBJ2-2

CDR3 protein: CATEQGANTEAFF
CDR3 DNA: TGTGCCACGGAACAGGGGGCGAACACTGAAGCTTTCTTT
clone size: NA
D gene: TRBD1
V gene: TRBV6-5
J gene: TRBJ1-1

CDR3 protein: CASSQVGGPTRPGELFF
CDR3 DNA: TGTGCCAGCAGCCAAGTTGGGGGACCCACAAGGCCCGGGGAGCTGTTTTTT
clone size: NA
D gene: NA
V gene: TRBV14
J gene: TRBJ2-2

CDR3 protein: CASSYLGVTRDTQYF
CDR3 DNA: TGTGCCAGCAGTTACCTCGGGGTTACGAGAGATACGCAGTATTTT
clone size: NA
D gene: NA
V gene: TRBV6-5
J gene: TRBJ2-3

CDR3 protein: CASSRKAGTGFGYTF
CDR3 DNA: TGTGCCAGCAGCCGAAAAGCCGGGACAGGGTTCGGCTACACCTTC
clone size: NA
D gene: TRBD1
V gene: TRBV14
J gene: TRBJ1-2

CDR3 protein: CASSLYGNTIYF
CDR3 DNA: TGTGCCAGCAGTTTATATGGAAACACCATATATTTT
clone size: once
D gene: NA
V gene: TRBV12-3/TRBV12-4
J gene: TRBJ1-3

CDR3 protein: CASSGGVGVWSYEQYF
CDR3 DNA: TGTGCCAGCAGCGGGGGTGTTGGGGTATGGTCCTACGAGCAGTACTTC
clone size: NA
D gene: NA
V gene: TRBV11-2
J gene: TRBJ2-7

CDR3 protein: CASSPRGGMNTEAFF
CDR3 DNA: TGTGCCAGCAGTCCTCGGGGGGGGATGAACACTGAAGCTTTCTTT
clone size: NA
D gene: NA
V gene: TRBV6-6
J gene: TRBJ1-1

CDR3 protein: CASSLGQGGNSPLHF
CDR3 DNA: TGTGCCAGCAGTTTAGGACAGGGAGGAAATTCACCCCTCCACTTT
clone size: NA
D gene: TRBD1
V gene: TRBV28
J gene: TRBJ1-6